This section outlines one T cell receptor (beta chain) sequence together with its context. Its antigen is as yet unknown. The data belong to a study of shared clonotypes between healthy human individuals. The study's findings and limits: Relative to memory subsets, naive subsets generally showed larger estimated richness.

The assay was immunoSEQ multiplex PCR, and TCRdb's table has in-frame clones only and misses some. The data hold about 1.5 million clones, with roughly 96% observed a single time. V was cut by 5 bases and J by 0 bases, with 29 bases left in between. Germline values: CDR1 MDHEN, CDR2 SYDVKM. The CDR3 has 21 amino acids. The sequenced sample was naive CD4+ T cells sorted from blood. The subset denotes: CD45RA+ positively selected. The chain has TRBV28 and TRBJ2-4; D is possibly TRBD1 or TRBD2 (6 bases each). This receptor was obtained from a man aged 25-45 years in good health. The CDR3 region has the DNA TGTGCCAGCAGTCCCTACCCGACGGGGGCCCCGATGCGTTTAGCCAAAAACATTCAGTACTTC. Protein product: CASSPYPTGAPMRLAKNIQYF.